Presented here are 5 T cell receptor beta chains from one specimen sequenced in a study of OX40 agonist ivuxolimab in advanced cancers. Method: immunoSEQ multiplex PCR; TCRdb's copy keeps in-frame clones and lacks some. Altogether roughly 60,000 clones are present, approximately 91% being singletons, with the ten largest covering about 1.8%. The starting material was CD4+ or CD8+ T cells sorted from blood, obtained in a trial of the OX40 agonist ivuxolimab. The receptors originated from an adult with an advanced solid tumor such as melanoma, head and neck, liver or kidney cancer.

This rearrangement joins TRBV30 to TRBJ1-3; D ambiguous. The length of the CDR3 is 13 residues. CDR1 and CDR2 (germline): GTSNPN, SVGIG (reference sequence). V was pared by 0 bases and J by 4 bases, with 7 bases between. The CDR3 sequence is CAWSVLLGNTIYF. The CDR3, as DNA: TGTGCCTGGAGTGTACTTTTAGGAAACACCATATATTTT.

The gene calls are TRBV10-3 and TRBJ2-1, with a weak D call TRBD2 (5 bases). V shed 0 bases and J shed 8 bases, with 5 bases lying between them. Germline V lookup: CDR1 ENHRY, CDR2 SYGVKD. CDR3 length: 12 residues. DNA of the CDR3: TGTGCCATCAGTGAGTCGGGAGATGAGCAGTTCTTC. This translates into CAISESGDEQFF.

This clone was seen only once. The rearrangement uses TRBV18 and TRBJ2-1, with 9 positions matching TRBD2. V was pared by 3 bases and J by 7 bases, with 4 bases of the junction left unmatched. Germline lookup yields CDR1 KGHSH and CDR2 LQKENI. This CDR3 contains 14 residues. The CDR3 region is CASSPREGENEQFF. As DNA, the CDR3 is TGTGCCAGCTCACCGCGGGAGGGGGAGAATGAGCAGTTCTTC.

The J gene is TRBJ2-3, the V gene TRBV11-3, with 9 bases lining up with TRBD1. V dropped 3 bases and J dropped 5; count of bases not matched to a gene: 6. The CDR3 contains 15 residues. Germline loops: CDR1 SGHNT, CDR2 YENEEA. The CDR3 DNA follows: TGTGCCAGCAGCTTGTGGGACAGGGTTCAAGATACGCAGTATTTT. Its translation is CASSLWDRVQDTQYF.

This CDR3 reads CASSLATAYEQYF. Here the CDR3 DNA reads TGTGCCAGCAGCTTGGCAACTGCCTACGAGCAGTACTTC. The gene calls are TRBV5-5 and TRBJ2-7; D ambiguous. Trimming left V 0 bases short and J 2 bases short, with 6 bases between. This CDR3 has 13 residues. Germline lookup yields CDR1 SGHKS and CDR2 YYEKEE (reference sequence). The variable domain in full, completed from reference TRBV5-5 and TRBJ2-7, reads DAGVTQSPTHLIKTRGQQVTLRCSPISGHKSVSWYQQVLGQGPQFIFQYYEKEERGRGNFPDRFSARQFPNYSSELNVNALLLGDSALYLCASSLATAYEQYFGPGTRLTVT.